A single sample is the source of the 13 T cell receptor beta chains below, sequenced in a study of cytomegalovirus exposure and HLA in healthy donors. PCR primers comprised 60 Vbeta and 13 Jbeta primers. Sequenced by immunoSEQ multiplex PCR; TCRdb stores in-frame clones only, minus some. The repertoire holds approximately 210,000 clones, with 82% as singletons. Sequences were obtained from PBMCs. All receptors derive from a man aged 40-49 years in good health and CMV-seropositive.

J is TRBJ2-3 and V is TRBV5-1; possible D gene TRBD1, 6 bases. This CDR3 region has 13 residues. Germline CDR1 is SGHRS and CDR2 is YFSETQ. Trimming removed 4 bases from V and 2 bases from J, with 8 bases in between. The CDR3 spells CASSPGDTDTQYF. In DNA, the CDR3 is TGCGCCAGCAGCCCAGGGGACACAGATACGCAGTATTTT.

The chain links TRBV6-5 to TRBJ1-1, with 10 bases matching TRBD1. The V segment lost 4 bases and the J segment 6 bases; nucleotides outside the gene matches: 8. CDR1 and CDR2 (germline): MNHEY, SVGAGI. The CDR3 is 15 residues long. Here the CDR3 reads CASSLRPGQGSEAFF. The DNA for the CDR3 is TGTGCCAGCAGTTTGAGACCGGGACAGGGGTCTGAAGCTTTCTTT.

The J gene is TRBJ2-1, the V gene TRBV12-5; D call uncertain. The CDR3 consists of 13 residues. Germline CDR1 is LGHNT and CDR2 is FRNRAP. V was trimmed by 3 bases and J by 3 bases, leaving 6 bases between them. The CDR3 protein is CASGLGGYNEQFF. In DNA form, the CDR3 reads TGTGCTAGTGGTTTAGGCGGCTACAATGAGCAGTTCTTC.

This clone was found once. This chain links TRBV19 with TRBJ2-3; 8 nucleotides align to TRBD2. With V trimmed by 4 bases and J by 8 bases, 8 bases remained unmatched. CDR3 length: 14 residues. The germline V gene has CDR1 LNHDA and CDR2 SQIVND (reference sequence). The chain's CDR3 is CASSSGTSSFTQYF. The CDR3 nucleotides are TGTGCCAGTAGTAGCGGGACTAGTTCATTTACGCAGTATTTT. Full variable domain (remainder filled in from reference TRBV19 and TRBJ2-3): DGGITQSPKYLFRKEGQNVTLSCEQNLNHDAMYWYRQDPGQGLRLIYYSQIVNDFQKGDIAEGYSVSREKKESFPLTVTSAQKNPTAFYLCASSSGTSSFTQYFGPGTRLTVL.

V gene TRBV27 combines with J gene TRBJ1-2, with a weak D call TRBD1 (5 bases). Germline CDR1 and CDR2: MNHEY and SMNVEV (reference sequence). This CDR3 has 13 residues. V was clipped by 2 bases and J by 7 bases, with 11 bases between them. CDR3 nucleotide sequence: TGTGCCAGCAGTTTAGGGGGAGGAGGTGGCTACACCTTC. It yields the protein CASSLGGGGGYTF.

The V and J genes are TRBV19 and TRBJ2-1; possible D gene TRBD2, 6 bases. The CDR3 is 13 amino acids. CDR1 is LNHDA and CDR2 is SQIVND in the germline V gene (reference sequence). Trimming cost V 4 bases and J 3 bases, with 7 bases left between them. CDR3 nucleotide sequence: TGTGCCAGTAGTAGCGGGATCTACAATGAGCAGTTCTTC. This gives the protein CASSSGIYNEQFF.

V is TRBV4-2 and J is TRBJ2-2; D is perhaps TRBD1 (5 bases). Germline CDR1 LGHNA, CDR2 YNFKEQ. The CDR3 loop spans 17 amino acids. V lost 4 bases, J lost 7 bases, and 22 bases lay in between. DNA of the CDR3: TGTGCCAGCAGCCTCCAAGCCAAGGGGCCGGACCGCGGGGAGCTGTTTTTT. As protein: CASSLQAKGPDRGELFF.

This chain links TRBV2 with TRBJ2-1; 9 nucleotides line up with TRBD2. The CDR3 totals 14 residues. J lost 9 bases, V lost 7 bases, and 10 bases had no gene match. Germline loops: CDR1 SNHLY, CDR2 FYNNEI. CDR3 bases: TGTGCCAGCAAAGGACTAGCGACAAACATTGAGCAGTTCTTC. Translated: CASKGLATNIEQFF. Full variable domain (outside the CDR3, taken from reference TRBV2 and TRBJ2-1): EPEVTQTPSHQVTQMGQEVILRCVPISNHLYFYWYRQILGQKVEFLVSFYNNEISEKSEIFDDQFSVERPDGSNFTLKIRSTKLEDSAMYFCASKGLATNIEQFFGPGTRLTVL.

This chain joins TRBV19 and TRBJ1-5; no clear D gene. The germline gives CDR1 LNHDA, CDR2 SQIVND (reference sequence). Trimming took 5 bases from V and 5 from J, leaving 7 bases between them. CDR3 length equals 12 residues. CDR3 sequence reads: CASSYGHQPQHF. The CDR3 bases are TGTGCCAGTAGTTACGGTCATCAGCCCCAGCATTTT.

V is TRBV6-1 and J is TRBJ2-7; perhaps TRBD2 as D (6 bases). The CDR3 runs 13 residues. Germline CDR1 reads MNHNS; CDR2 reads SASEGT. V lost 6 bases, J lost 4 bases, and 13 bases lay in between. Here the CDR3 reads CASRWSGPYEQYF. The CDR3 coding sequence is TGTGCCAGCAGGTGGAGCGGGCCGTACGAGCAGTACTTC.

The chain is built from TRBV5-5 and TRBJ2-1; 7 bases align to TRBD2. V gave up 2 bases and J gave up 6 bases; unmatched junction bases: 2. CDR1 is SGHKS, CDR2 YYEKEE, per germline (reference sequence). This CDR3 spans 13 amino acids. As DNA, the CDR3 is TGTGCCAGCAGCTTTCCGGGGGGCAATGAGCAGTTCTTC. This encodes CASSFPGGNEQFF.

The chain employs TRBV29-1 and TRBJ2-3; weak D call: TRBD1 (7 bases). V was cut by 6 bases and J by 5 bases, with 18 bases left in between. The CDR3 totals 14 residues. Germline V gene lookup returns CDR1 SQVTM and CDR2 ANQGSEA. CDR3: CSVRTGGGGDTQYF. CDR3 sequence (DNA): TGCAGCGTCCGGACTGGAGGGGGCGGAGATACGCAGTATTTT.

V usage is TRBV6-6 and J usage is TRBJ2-3; 8 bases align to TRBD2. With V trimmed by 6 bases and J by 2 bases, 10 bases remained unmatched. CDR1 is MNHNY and CDR2 is SVGAGI in the germline V gene (reference sequence). This CDR3 contains 16 residues. CDR3 region: CASRTDRGRITDTQYF. For the CDR3, the DNA is TGTGCCAGCAGGACTGATCGCGGGAGGATCACAGATACGCAGTATTTT.